These 10 T cell receptor beta chains were all obtained from the same sample, sequenced in a study of blood T cell repertoires in COVID-19 (dated by TCRdb to 2020 to 2021). The method was the immunoSEQ multiplex PCR assay. Drawn from immuneACCESS, this table holds only the in-frame rearrangements with V and J called that TCRdb kept. Clones are partly lost; checked studies trace under half to an unresolved V gene and leave the rest unexplained. For this sample there are 210,000 or so clones; about 84% appear just once. The top ten clonotypes cover about 4% of the sample. Input material: PBMCs or T cells enriched from blood (not recorded which). The receptor set was obtained from a man aged 25-45 years with acute COVID-19.

This clone occurred once. The gene calls are TRBV7-3 and TRBJ2-5; the match to TRBD1 covers 10 bases. The length of the CDR3 is 15 residues. After removal of 5 bases from V and 0 bases from J, the junction contained 3 bases not matched to a gene. Per the germline V gene, CDR1 is SGHTA and CDR2 is FQGTGA. The CDR3 DNA reads TGTGCCAGCAGCCTGGGACAGGGGTACCAAGAGACCCAGTACTTC. As protein: CASSLGQGYQETQYF. The complete variable domain, with remaining parts taken from reference TRBV7-3 and TRBJ2-5, reads GAGVSQTPSNKVTEKGKYVELRCDPISGHTALYWYRQSLGQGPEFLIYFQGTGAADDSGLPNDRFFAVRPEGSVSTLKIQRTERGDSAVYLCASSLGQGYQETQYFGPGTRLLVL.

The DNA of the CDR3 is TGTGCCAGCAGTCCCCGTCGACAGGGAAAAGAGACCCAGTACTTC. The encoded protein is CASSPRRQGKETQYF. The V gene is TRBV6-6, the J gene TRBJ2-5; TRBD1 matches 7 bases. The germline V gene has CDR1 MNHNY and CDR2 SVGAGI (reference sequence). The CDR3 is 15 residues long. Losses at the gene ends were 5 bases for V and 3 bases for J; bases not matched to a gene: 9.

V is TRBV30 and J is TRBJ1-1, with D perhaps matching TRBD1 (6 bases). V lost 5 bases and J lost 1, with 11 bases in between. The germline gives CDR1 GTSNPN, CDR2 SVGIG (reference sequence). The CDR3 consists of 13 residues. This CDR3 is CAWVTGSNTEAFF. In DNA form, the CDR3 reads TGTGCCTGGGTGACAGGATCGAACACTGAAGCTTTCTTT.

The rearrangement links TRBV28 to TRBJ1-5; D is possibly TRBD1 (5 bases). The CDR3 sequence is 17 residues long. V was pared by 1 base and J by 2 bases, with 15 bases between. Germline V CDR1 and CDR2: MDHEN, SYDVKM. CDR3 sequence (DNA): TGTGCCAGCAGTTTATTGCAGGGTGTAGGAGGCAATCAGCCCCAGCATTTT. Protein: CASSLLQGVGGNQPQHF.

The gene calls are TRBV6-2 or TRBV6-3 and TRBJ1-1; no firm D call. The CDR3 totals 14 residues. Germline assignment: CDR1 MNHEY and CDR2 SVGEGT. V was cut by 0 bases and J by 1 base, with 6 bases left in between. The CDR3 here is CASSYSYRNTEAFF. CDR3 DNA: TGTGCCAGCAGTTACTCGTATAGGAACACTGAAGCTTTCTTT.

Concerning this clone itself: Other nucleotide sequences in the sample specify the same CDR3. The V and J genes are TRBV3-1 (or the pseudogene TRBV3-2) and TRBJ2-7, with D tentatively TRBD2 (6 bases). CDR3 length: 13 residues. The V end lost 1 base, the J end lost 6 bases, and 10 bases lay between the germline ends. Per germline, CDR1 LGHDT and CDR2 YNNKEL (reference sequence). In DNA form, the CDR3 reads TGTGCCAGCAGCCAAGGCGGGGTACCCGAGCAGTACTTC. Translation gives CASSQGGVPEQYF.

This chain uses TRBV6-1 with TRBJ2-3; 13 positions agree with TRBD2. The germline V gene has CDR1 MNHNS and CDR2 SASEGT. The J segment lost 3 bases and the V segment lost 4 bases, leaving 13 bases of the junction unmatched. This CDR3 is 19 amino acids long. CDR3 sequence reads: CASSGELAGGLAGTDTQYF. The CDR3 DNA reads TGTGCCAGCAGTGGAGAACTAGCGGGGGGGCTTGCGGGAACAGATACGCAGTATTTT.

This clone was picked up one time. The V gene is TRBV24-1, the J gene TRBJ2-1, with TRBD1 matching over 10 bases. The CDR3 loop spans 16 amino acids. Germline V gene data show CDR1 as KGHDR and CDR2 as SFDVKD. The V and J ends lost 2 bases and 2 bases, in that order; junction bases with no gene match: 2. CDR3 amino acids: CATSDSGTGAYNEQFF. The DNA of the CDR3 is TGTGCCACCAGTGATTCCGGGACAGGGGCCTACAATGAGCAGTTCTTC.

The chain uses TRBV5-6 and TRBJ1-3; 10 nucleotides align to TRBD1. The CDR3 spans 16 residues. From germline, CDR1 is SGHDT and CDR2 YYEEEE. J was trimmed by 4 bases and V by 2 bases; bases with no gene match: 6. CDR3: CASSLPGQGIGNTIYF. The DNA for the CDR3 is TGTGCCAGCAGCTTACCGGGACAGGGGATCGGAAACACCATATATTTT.

The sample holds one count of this clone. The chain is built from TRBV3-1 (or the pseudogene TRBV3-2) and TRBJ2-1; 7 bases align to TRBD2. Trimming took 3 bases from V and 6 from J; bases not matched to a gene: 5. Germline V lookup: CDR1 LGHDT, CDR2 YNNKEL (reference sequence). The CDR3 contains 14 residues. CDR3 residues: CASSHLSSGNEQFF. In nucleotides, the CDR3 is TGTGCCAGCAGCCATTTGTCTAGCGGCAATGAGCAGTTCTTC.